This TCR beta chain was observed in a study of monozygotic twins with inflammatory bowel disease. A remark on this clonotype: Antigen unknown.

This CDR3 is 13 amino acids long. Germline V gives CDR1 SQVTM, CDR2 ANQGSEA. Study-wide results and limits: Especially where disease activity was present, IBD patients had fewer clonotypes in common with others than healthy twins did.

UMIs with a 6-nucleotide sample barcode were added by template switching. TCRdb processed the 5' RACE reads again and assigns one entry to each CDR3 protein, with no DNA. Here the sample table reports 95,000 to 110,000 distinct CDR3 sequences. The TCR sequence derives from a human donor with ulcerative colitis or Crohn's disease, or a healthy co-twin of an affected twin (not recorded which). The chain recombines TRBV29-1 with TRBJ2-3. The material sequenced was blood. CDR3 in amino acids: CSVEWGLGDTQYF.